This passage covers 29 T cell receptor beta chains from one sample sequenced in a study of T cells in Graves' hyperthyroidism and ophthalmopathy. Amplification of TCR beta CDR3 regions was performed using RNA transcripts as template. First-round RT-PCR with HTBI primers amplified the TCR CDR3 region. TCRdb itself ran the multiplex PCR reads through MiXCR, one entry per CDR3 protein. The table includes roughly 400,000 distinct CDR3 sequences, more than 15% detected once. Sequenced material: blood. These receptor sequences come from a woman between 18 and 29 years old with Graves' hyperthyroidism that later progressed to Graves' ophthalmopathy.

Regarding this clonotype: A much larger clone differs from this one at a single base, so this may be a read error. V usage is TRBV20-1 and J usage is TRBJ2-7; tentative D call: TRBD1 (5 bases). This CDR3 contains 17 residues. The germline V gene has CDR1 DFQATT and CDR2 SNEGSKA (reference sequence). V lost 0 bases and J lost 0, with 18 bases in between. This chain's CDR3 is CSARDQSGRAGSYEQYF. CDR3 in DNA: TGCAGTGCTAGAGATCAAAGTGGCAGGGCTGGCTCCTACGAGCAGTACTTC.

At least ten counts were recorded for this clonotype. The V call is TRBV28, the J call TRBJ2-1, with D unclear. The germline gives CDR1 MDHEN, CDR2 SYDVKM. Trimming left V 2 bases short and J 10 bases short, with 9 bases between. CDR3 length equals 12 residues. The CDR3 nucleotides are TGTGCCAGCAGTTTACAAGGCCGCGAGCAGTTCTTC. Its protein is CASSLQGREQFF.

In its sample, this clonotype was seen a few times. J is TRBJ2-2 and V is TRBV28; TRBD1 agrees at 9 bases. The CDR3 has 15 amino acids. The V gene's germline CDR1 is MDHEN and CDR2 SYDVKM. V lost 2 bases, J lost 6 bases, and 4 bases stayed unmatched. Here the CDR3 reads CASSLSRQGAGELFF. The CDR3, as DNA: TGTGCCAGCAGTTTAAGTCGACAGGGGGCCGGGGAGCTGTTTTTT.

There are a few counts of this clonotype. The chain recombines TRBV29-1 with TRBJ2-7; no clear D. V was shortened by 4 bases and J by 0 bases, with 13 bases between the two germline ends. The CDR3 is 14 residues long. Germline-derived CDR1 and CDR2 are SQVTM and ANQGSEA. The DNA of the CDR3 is TGCAGCGTTGGATTGAAATCCCTCTCCTACGAGCAGTACTTC. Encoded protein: CSVGLKSLSYEQYF.

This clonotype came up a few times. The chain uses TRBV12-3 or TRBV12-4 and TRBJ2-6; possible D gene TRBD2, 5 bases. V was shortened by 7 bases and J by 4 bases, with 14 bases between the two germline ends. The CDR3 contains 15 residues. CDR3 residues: CASTPGSMGANVLTF. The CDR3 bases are TGTGCCAGCACCCCTGGGAGCATGGGGGCCAACGTCCTGACTTTC.

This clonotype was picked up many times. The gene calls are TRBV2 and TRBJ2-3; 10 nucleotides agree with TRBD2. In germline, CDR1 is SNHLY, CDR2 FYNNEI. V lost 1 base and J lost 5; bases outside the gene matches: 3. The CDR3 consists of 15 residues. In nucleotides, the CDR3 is TGTGCCAGCAGTGAAGGACTAGCGGGTTTAGATACGCAGTATTTT. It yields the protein CASSEGLAGLDTQYF.

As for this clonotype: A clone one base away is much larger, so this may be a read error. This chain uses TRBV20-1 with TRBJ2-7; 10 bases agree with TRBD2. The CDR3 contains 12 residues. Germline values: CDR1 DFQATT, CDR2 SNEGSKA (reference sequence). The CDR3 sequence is CSTRDEREGRYF. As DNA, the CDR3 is TGCAGTACTAGAGATGAGCGGGAGGGACGATACTTC.

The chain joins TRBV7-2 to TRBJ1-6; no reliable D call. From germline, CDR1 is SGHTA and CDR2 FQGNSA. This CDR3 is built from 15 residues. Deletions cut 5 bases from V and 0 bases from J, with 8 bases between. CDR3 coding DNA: TGTGCCAGCAGCAAACAGAGCTCCTATAATTCACCCCTCCACTTT. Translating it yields CASSKQSSYNSPLHF.

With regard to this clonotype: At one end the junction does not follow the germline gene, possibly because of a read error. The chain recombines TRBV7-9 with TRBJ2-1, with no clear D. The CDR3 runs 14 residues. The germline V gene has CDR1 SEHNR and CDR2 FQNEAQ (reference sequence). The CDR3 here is CASSLAQVYSEQFF. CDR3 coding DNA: TGTGCCAGCAGCTTAGCGCAGGTTTACAGTGAGCAGTTCTTC.

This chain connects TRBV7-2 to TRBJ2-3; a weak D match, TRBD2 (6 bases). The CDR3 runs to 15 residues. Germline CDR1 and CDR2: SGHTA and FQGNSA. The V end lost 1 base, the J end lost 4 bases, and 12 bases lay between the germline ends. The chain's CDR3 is CASSLGRGRADTQYF. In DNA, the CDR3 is TGTGCCAGCAGCTTAGGGCGGGGCCGGGCAGATACGCAGTATTTT.

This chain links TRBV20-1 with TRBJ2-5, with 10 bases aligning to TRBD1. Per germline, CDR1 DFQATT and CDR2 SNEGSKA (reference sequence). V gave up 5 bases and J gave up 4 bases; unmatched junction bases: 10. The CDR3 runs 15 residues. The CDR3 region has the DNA TGCAGTGCTGACCCCGGGACAGGGGTCGGAGAGACCCAGTACTTC. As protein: CSADPGTGVGETQYF.

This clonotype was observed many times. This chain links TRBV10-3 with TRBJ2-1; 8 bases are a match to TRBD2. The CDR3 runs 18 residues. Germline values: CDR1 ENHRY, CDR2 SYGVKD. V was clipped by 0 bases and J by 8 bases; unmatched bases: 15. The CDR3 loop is CAISESALAARLRDEQFF. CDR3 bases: TGTGCCATCAGTGAGTCCGCACTAGCGGCTCGTTTGCGGGATGAGCAGTTCTTC.

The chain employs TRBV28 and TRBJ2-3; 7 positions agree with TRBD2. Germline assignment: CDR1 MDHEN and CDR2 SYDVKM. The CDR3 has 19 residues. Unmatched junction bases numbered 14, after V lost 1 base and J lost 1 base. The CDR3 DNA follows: TGTGCCAGCAGTTTATTACGGGAGGACCCGGGTGGGGGCACAGATACGCAGTATTTT. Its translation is CASSLLREDPGGGTDTQYF.

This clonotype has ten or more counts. The CDR3 region is CSARDDRTGANYGYTF. CDR3 DNA sequence: TGCAGTGCTAGAGACGATCGGACAGGGGCAAACTATGGCTACACCTTC. The chain carries TRBV20-1 and TRBJ1-2; 9 positions match TRBD1. V gave up 0 bases and J gave up 2 bases; unmatched junction bases: 7. Germline-derived CDR1 and CDR2 are DFQATT and SNEGSKA (reference sequence). CDR3 size: 16 residues.

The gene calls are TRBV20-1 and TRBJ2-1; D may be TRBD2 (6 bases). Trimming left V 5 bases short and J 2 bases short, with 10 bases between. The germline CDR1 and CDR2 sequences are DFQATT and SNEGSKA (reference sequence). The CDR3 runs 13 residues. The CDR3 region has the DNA TGCAGTGCTCGGGAGCTACCCTACAATGAGCAGTTCTTC. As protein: CSARELPYNEQFF.

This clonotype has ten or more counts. In nucleotides, the CDR3 is TGTGCCACCCAGACAGGGCCAATGAACACTGAAGCTTTCTTT. It is translated as CATQTGPMNTEAFF. V gene TRBV6-1 combines with J gene TRBJ1-1; 7 bases agree with TRBD1. This CDR3 region has 14 residues. Per the germline V gene, CDR1 is MNHNS and CDR2 is SASEGT. V lost 10 bases and J lost 0; bases outside the gene matches: 8.

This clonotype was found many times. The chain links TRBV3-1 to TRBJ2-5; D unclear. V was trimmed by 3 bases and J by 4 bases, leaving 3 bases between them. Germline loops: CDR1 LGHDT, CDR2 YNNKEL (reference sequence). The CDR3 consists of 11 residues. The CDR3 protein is CASSHVETQYF. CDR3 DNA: TGTGCCAGCAGCCATGTAGAGACCCAGTACTTC.

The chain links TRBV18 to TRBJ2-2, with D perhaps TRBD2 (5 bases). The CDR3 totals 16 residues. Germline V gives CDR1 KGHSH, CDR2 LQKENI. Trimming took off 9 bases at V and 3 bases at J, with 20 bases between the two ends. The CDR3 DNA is TGTGCCAGTACACCCCAGCGCGGGTCCTACACCGGGGAGCTGTTTTTT. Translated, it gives CASTPQRGSYTGELFF.

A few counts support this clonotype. The CDR3 loop reads CSAEVRGNTIYF. In DNA form, the CDR3 reads TGCAGTGCTGAAGTACGTGGAAACACCATATATTTT. V usage is TRBV20-1 and J usage is TRBJ1-3; no firm D call. V lost 5 bases and J 3 bases, leaving 8 bases between the germline ends. This CDR3 contains 12 residues. Germline assignment: CDR1 DFQATT and CDR2 SNEGSKA (reference sequence).

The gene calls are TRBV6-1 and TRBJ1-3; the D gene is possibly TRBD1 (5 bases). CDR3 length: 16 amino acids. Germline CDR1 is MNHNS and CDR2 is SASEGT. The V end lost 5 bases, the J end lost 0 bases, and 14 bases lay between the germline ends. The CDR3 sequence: CASSFDSFSSGNTIYF. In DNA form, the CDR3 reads TGTGCCAGCAGTTTTGACAGTTTCAGCTCTGGAAACACCATATATTTT.

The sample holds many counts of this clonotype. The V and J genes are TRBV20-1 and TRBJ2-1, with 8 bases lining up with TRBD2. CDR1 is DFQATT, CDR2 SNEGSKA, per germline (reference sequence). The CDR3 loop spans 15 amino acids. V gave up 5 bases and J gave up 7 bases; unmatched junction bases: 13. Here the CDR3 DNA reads TGCAGTGCTCTCTCACGTCGGGGGGGTCGGAATGAGCAGTTCTTC. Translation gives CSALSRRGGRNEQFF.

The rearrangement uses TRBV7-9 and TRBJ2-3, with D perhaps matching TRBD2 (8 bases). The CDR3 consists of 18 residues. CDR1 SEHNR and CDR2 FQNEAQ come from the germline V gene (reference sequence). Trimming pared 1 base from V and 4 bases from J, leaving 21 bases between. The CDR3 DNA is TGTGCCAGCAGCTTAGGTTCTACTAGCGGAGGGGGCGCAGATACGCAGTATTTT. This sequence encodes CASSLGSTSGGGADTQYF.

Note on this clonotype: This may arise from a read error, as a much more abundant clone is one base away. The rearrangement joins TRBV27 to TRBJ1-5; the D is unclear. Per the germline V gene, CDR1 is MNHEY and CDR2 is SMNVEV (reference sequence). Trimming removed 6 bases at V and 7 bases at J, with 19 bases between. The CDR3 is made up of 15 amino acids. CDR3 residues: CASRTKRAAGQPQHF. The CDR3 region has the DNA TGTGCCAGCAGGACGAAAAGGGCGGCTGGGCAGCCCCAGCATTTT.

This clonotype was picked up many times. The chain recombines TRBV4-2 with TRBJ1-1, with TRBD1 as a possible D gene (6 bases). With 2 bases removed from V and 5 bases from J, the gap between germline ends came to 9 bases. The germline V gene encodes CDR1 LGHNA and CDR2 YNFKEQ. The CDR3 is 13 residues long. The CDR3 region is CASSQLGGTEAFF. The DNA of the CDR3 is TGTGCCAGCAGCCAACTAGGGGGGACTGAAGCTTTCTTT.

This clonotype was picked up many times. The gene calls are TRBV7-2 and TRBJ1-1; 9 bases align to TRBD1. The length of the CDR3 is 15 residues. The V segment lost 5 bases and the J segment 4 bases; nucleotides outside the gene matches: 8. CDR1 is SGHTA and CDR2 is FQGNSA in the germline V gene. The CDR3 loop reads CASSKIPGQGTEAFF. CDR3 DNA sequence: TGTGCCAGCAGCAAGATTCCGGGACAGGGCACTGAAGCTTTCTTT.

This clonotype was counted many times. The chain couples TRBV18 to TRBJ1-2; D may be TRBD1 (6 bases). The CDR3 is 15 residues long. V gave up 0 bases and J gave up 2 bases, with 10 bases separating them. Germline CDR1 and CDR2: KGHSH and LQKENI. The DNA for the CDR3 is TGTGCCAGCTCACCACCGCAGGGGACCAACTATGGCTACACCTTC. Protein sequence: CASSPPQGTNYGYTF.

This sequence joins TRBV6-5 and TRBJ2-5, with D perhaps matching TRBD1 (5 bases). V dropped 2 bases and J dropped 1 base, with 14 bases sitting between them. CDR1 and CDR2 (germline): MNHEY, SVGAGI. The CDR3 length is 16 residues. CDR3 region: CASSYGRVGFQETQYF. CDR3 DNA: TGTGCCAGCAGTTACGGCAGGGTAGGGTTCCAAGAGACCCAGTACTTC.

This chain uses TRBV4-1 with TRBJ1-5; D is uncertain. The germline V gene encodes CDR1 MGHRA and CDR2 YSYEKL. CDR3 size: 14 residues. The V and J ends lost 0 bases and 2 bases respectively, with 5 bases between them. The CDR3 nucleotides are TGCGCCAGCAGCCAAGAGTCCGGCAATCAGCCCCAGCATTTT. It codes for CASSQESGNQPQHF.

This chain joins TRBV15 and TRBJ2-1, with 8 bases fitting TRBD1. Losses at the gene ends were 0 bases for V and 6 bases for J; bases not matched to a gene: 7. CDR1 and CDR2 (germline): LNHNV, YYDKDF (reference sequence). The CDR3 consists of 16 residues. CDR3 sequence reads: CATSRDPRQGRNEQFF. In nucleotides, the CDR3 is TGTGCCACCAGCAGAGATCCTCGACAGGGGCGCAATGAGCAGTTCTTC.